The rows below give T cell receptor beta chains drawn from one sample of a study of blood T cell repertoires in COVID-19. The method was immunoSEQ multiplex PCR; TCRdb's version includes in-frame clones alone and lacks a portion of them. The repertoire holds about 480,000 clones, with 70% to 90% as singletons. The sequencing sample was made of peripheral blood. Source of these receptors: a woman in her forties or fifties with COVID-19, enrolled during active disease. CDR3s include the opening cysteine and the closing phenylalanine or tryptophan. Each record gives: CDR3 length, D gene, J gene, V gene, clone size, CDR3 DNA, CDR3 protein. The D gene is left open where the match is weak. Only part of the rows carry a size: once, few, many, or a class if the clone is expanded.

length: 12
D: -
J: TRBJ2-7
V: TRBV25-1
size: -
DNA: TGTGCCAGCAAAGGGGTTGCCTACGAGCAGTACTTC
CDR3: CASKGVAYEQYF

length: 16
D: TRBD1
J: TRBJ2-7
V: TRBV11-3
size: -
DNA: TGTGCCAGCAGCTTAGAGGAGGACAGGGGAGGGTACGAGCAGTACTTC
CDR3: CASSLEEDRGGYEQYF

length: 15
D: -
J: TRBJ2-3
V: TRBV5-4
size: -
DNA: TGTGCCAGCAGCTCGGGTGGGACTAGCACAGATACGCAGTATTTT
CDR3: CASSSGGTSTDTQYF

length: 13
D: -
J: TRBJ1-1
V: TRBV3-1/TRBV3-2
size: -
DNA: TGTGCCAGCAGCCAACGTCCGGGGACTGAAGCTTTCTTT
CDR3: CASSQRPGTEAFF

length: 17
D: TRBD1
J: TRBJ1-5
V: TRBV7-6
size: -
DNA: TGTGCCAGCAGCCGCGACAGGGGACTTAATAGCAATCAGCCCCAGCATTTT
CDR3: CASSRDRGLNSNQPQHF

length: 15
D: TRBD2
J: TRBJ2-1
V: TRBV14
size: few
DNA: TGTGCCAGCAGCCAAGAGCGGGGGGTTCACAATGAGCAGTTCTTC
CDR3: CASSQERGVHNEQFF

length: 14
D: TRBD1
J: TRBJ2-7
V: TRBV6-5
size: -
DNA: TGTGCCAGCAGCTACGGACAGGGTCTTGTCGAGCAGTACTTC
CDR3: CASSYGQGLVEQYF

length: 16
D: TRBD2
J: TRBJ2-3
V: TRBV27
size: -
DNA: TGTGCCAGCAGTTTATTGGGACTAGCGGGGGGGGATACGCAGTATTTT
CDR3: CASSLLGLAGGDTQYF

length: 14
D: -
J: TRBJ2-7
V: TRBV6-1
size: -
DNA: TGTGCCAGCAGTGAAGCTGGAGGAACCTACGAGCAGTACTTC
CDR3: CASSEAGGTYEQYF

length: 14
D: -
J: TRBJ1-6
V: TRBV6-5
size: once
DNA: TGTGCCAGCAGTTCGACAGTAGCCGAATCACCCCTCCACTTT
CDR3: CASSSTVAESPLHF

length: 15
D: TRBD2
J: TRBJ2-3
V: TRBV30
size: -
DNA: TGTGCCTGGAGTGGTGGCGGGGGGGTCACAGATACGCAGTATTTT
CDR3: CAWSGGGGVTDTQYF

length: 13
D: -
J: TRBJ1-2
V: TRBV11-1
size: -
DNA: TGTGCCAGCAGCCACGACAGTCCGTATGGCTACACCTTC
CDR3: CASSHDSPYGYTF

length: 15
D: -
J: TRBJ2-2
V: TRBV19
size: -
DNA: TGTGCCAGTAGTATATTGGACAGAGACACCGGGGAGCTGTTTTTT
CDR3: CASSILDRDTGELFF

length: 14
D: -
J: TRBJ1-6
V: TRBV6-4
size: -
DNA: TGTGCCAGCCGGGACACCTCCCGTGGGTCACCCCTCCACTTT
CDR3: CASRDTSRGSPLHF

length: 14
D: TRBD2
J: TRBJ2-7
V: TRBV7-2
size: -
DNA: TGTGCCAGCAGCCCCGAGCGGGGCGGGTACGAGCAGTACTTC
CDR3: CASSPERGGYEQYF

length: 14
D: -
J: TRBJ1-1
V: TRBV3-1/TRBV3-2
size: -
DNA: TGTGCCAGCAGCAAAAGGGGGGGGGAAACTGAAGCTTTCTTT
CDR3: CASSKRGGETEAFF